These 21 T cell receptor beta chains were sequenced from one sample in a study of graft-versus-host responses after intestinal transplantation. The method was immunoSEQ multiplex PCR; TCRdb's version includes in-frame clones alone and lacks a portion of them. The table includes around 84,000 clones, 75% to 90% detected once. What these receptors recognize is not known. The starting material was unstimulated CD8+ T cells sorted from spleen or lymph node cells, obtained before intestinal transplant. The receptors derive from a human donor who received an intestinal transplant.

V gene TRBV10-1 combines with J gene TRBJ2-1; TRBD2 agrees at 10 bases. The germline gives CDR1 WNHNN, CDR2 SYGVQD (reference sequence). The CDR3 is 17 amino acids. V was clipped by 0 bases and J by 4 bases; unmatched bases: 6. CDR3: CASSESLAGERYNEQFF. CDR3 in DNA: TGCGCCAGCAGTGAGTCCCTAGCGGGAGAACGATACAATGAGCAGTTCTTC.

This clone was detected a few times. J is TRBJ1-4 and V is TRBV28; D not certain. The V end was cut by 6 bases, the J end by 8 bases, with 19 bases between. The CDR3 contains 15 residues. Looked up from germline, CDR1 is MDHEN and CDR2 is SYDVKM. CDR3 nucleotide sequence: TGTGCCAGCAGCTCTCGAAGAAGAGCGTTAGAAAAACTGTTTTTT. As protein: CASSSRRRALEKLFF. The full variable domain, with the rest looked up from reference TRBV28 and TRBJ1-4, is DVKVTQSSRYLVKRTGEKVFLECVQDMDHENMFWYRQDPGLGLRLIYFSYDVKMKEKGDIPEGYSVSREKKERFSLILESASTNQTSMYLCASSSRRRALEKLFFGSGTQLSVL.

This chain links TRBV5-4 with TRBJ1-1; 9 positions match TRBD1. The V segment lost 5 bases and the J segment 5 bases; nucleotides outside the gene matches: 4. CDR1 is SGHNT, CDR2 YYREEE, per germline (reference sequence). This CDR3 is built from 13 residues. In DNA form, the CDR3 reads TGTGCCAGCAGGAGGACAGGGGAAACTGAAGCTTTCTTT. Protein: CASRRTGETEAFF.

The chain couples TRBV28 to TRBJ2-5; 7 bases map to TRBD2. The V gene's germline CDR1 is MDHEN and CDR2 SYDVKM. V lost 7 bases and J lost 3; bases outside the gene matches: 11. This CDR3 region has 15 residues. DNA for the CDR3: TGTGCCAGCAAACCTGGACTAGTACGGGAAGAGACCCAGTACTTC. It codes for CASKPGLVREETQYF. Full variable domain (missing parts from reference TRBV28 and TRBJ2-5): DVKVTQSSRYLVKRTGEKVFLECVQDMDHENMFWYRQDPGLGLRLIYFSYDVKMKEKGDIPEGYSVSREKKERFSLILESASTNQTSMYLCASKPGLVREETQYFGPGTRLLVL.

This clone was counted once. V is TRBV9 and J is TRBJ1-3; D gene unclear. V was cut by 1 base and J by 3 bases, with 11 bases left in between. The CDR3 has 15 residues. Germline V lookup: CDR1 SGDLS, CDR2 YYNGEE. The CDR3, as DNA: TGTGCCAGCAGCGTACGCCCCGAGCTTGGAAACACCATATATTTT. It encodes CASSVRPELGNTIYF.

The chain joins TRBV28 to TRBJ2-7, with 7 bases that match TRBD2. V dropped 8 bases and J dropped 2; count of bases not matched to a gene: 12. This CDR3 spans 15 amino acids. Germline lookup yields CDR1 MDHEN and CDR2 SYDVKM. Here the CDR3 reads CASESPGLTTYEQYF. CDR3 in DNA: TGTGCCAGCGAATCCCCGGGACTAACAACCTACGAGCAGTACTTC.

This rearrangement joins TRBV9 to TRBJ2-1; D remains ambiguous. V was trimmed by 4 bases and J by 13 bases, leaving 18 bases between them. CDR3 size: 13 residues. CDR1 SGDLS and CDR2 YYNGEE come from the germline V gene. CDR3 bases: TGTGCCAGCAGCCCCAGACCCCGATGGGAACAGTTCTTC. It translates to CASSPRPRWEQFF.

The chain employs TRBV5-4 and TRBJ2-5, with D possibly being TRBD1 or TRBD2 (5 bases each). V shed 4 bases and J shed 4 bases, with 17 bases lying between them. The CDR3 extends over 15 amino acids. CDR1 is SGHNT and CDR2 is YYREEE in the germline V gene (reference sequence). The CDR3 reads CASSMDTRGLETQYF. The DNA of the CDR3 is TGTGCCAGCAGCATGGACACCCGAGGGTTAGAGACCCAGTACTTC.

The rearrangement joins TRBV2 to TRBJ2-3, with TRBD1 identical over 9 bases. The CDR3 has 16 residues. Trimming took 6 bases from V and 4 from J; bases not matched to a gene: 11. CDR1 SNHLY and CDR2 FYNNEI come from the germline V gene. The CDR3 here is CASRSYRDRVPDTQYF. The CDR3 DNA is TGTGCCAGCAGGTCCTACCGGGACAGGGTACCAGATACGCAGTATTTT.

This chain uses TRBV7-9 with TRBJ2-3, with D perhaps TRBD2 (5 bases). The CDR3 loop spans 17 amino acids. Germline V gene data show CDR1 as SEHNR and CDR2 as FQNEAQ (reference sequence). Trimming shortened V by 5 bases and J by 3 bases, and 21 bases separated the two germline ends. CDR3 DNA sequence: TGTGCCAGCAGCCCCCCGCCCCGGGGTGGATGGACAGATACGCAGTATTTT. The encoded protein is CASSPPPRGGWTDTQYF.

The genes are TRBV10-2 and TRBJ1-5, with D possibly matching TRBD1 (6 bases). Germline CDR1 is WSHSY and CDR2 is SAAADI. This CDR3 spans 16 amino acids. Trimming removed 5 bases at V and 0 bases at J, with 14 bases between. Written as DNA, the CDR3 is TGCGCCAGCAGTCATGGACAGTTTTATAGCAATCAGCCCCAGCATTTT. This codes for CASSHGQFYSNQPQHF.

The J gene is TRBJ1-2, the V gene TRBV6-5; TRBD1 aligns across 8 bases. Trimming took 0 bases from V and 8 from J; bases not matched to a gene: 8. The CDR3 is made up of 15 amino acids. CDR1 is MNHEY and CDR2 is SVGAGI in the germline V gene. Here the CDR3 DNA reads TGTGCCAGCAGTTACTCGATTCAGGGGGCGAAGGGCTACACCTTC. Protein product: CASSYSIQGAKGYTF.

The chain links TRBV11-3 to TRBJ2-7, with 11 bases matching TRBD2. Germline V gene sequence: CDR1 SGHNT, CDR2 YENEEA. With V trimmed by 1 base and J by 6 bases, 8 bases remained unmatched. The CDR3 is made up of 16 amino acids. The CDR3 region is CASSLGMPSGRCEQYF. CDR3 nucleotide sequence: TGTGCCAGCAGCTTAGGGATGCCTAGCGGGAGGTGCGAGCAGTACTTC.

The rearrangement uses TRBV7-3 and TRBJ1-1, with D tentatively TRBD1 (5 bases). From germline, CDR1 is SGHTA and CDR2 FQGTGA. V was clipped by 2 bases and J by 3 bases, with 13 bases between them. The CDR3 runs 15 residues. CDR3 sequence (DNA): TGTGCCAGCAGCTTAGCGGGGCCCTGGGACACTGAAGCTTTCTTT. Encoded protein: CASSLAGPWDTEAFF.

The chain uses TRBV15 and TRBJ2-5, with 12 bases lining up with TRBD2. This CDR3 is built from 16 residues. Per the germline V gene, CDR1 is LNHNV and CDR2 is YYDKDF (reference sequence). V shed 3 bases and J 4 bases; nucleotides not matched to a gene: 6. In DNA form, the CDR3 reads TGTGCCACCAGCAGGACTAGCGGGGGTTCGGGAGAGACCCAGTACTTC. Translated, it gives CATSRTSGGSGETQYF.

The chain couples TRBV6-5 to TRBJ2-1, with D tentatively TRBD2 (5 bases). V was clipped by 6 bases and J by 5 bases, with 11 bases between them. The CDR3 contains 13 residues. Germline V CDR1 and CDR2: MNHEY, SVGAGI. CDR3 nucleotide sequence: TGTGCCAGCAGACGAGGGTCCCACAATGAGCAGTTCTTC. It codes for CASRRGSHNEQFF.

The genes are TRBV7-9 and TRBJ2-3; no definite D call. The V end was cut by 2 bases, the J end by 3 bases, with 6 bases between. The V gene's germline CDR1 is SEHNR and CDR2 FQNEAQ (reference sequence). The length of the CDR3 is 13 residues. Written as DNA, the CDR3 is TGTGCCAGCAGCTTACCCTTTACAGATACGCAGTATTTT. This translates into CASSLPFTDTQYF.

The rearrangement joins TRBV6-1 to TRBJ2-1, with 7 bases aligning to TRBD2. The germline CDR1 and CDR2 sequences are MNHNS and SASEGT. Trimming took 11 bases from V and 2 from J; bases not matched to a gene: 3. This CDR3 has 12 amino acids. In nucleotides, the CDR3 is TGTGCCGGGGGGGGTCCCTACAATGAGCAGTTCTTC. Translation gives CAGGGPYNEQFF.

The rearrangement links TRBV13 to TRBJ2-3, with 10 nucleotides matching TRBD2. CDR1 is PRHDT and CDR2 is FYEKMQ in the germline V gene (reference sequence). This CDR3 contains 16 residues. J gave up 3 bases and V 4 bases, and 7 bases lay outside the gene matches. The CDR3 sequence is CASSSPGTSATDTQYF. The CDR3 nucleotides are TGTGCCAGCAGCTCCCCCGGGACTAGCGCTACAGATACGCAGTATTTT.

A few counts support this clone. The CDR3 here is CASSPFGQGDTEAFF. CDR3 in DNA: TGTGCCAGCAGTCCTTTTGGACAGGGGGACACTGAAGCTTTCTTT. The V call is TRBV27, the J call TRBJ1-1; 10 bases fit TRBD1. The V gene end was trimmed by 5 bases and the J gene end by 3 bases; junction bases not matched to a gene: 6. The germline V gene has CDR1 MNHEY and CDR2 SMNVEV (reference sequence). This CDR3 contains 15 residues.

CDR3 sequence: CASSLYGLAGGNSYEQYF. The CDR3 nucleotides are TGTGCCAGCAGTTTATACGGACTAGCTGGGGGCAACTCCTACGAGCAGTACTTC. The V gene is TRBV28, the J gene TRBJ2-7; 8 bases map to TRBD2. Germline V lookup: CDR1 MDHEN, CDR2 SYDVKM. The CDR3 runs to 18 residues. V dropped 1 base and J dropped 0; count of bases not matched to a gene: 11.